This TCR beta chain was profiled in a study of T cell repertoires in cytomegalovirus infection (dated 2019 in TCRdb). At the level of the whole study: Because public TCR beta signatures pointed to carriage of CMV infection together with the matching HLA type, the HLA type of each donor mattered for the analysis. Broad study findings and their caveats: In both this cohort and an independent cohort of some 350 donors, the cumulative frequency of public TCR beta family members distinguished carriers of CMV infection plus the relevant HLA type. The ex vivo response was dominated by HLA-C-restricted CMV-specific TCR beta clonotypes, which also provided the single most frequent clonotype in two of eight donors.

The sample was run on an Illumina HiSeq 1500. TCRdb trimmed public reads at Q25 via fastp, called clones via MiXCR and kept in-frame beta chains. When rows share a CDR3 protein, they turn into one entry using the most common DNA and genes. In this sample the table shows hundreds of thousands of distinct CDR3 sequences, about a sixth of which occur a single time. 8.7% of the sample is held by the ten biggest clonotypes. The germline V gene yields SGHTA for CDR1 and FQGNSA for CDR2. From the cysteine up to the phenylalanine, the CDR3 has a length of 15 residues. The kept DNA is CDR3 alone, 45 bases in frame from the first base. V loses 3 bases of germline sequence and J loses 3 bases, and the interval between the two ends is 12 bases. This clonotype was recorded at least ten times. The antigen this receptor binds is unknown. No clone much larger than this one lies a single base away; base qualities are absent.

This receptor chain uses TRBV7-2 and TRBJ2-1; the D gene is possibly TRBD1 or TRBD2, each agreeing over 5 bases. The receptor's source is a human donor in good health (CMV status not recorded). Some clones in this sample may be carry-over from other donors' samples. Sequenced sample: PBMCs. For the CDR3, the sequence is CASSFGAGDYNEQFF. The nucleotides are TGTGCCAGCAGCTTTGGGGCCGGGGACTACAATGAGCAGTTCTTC.